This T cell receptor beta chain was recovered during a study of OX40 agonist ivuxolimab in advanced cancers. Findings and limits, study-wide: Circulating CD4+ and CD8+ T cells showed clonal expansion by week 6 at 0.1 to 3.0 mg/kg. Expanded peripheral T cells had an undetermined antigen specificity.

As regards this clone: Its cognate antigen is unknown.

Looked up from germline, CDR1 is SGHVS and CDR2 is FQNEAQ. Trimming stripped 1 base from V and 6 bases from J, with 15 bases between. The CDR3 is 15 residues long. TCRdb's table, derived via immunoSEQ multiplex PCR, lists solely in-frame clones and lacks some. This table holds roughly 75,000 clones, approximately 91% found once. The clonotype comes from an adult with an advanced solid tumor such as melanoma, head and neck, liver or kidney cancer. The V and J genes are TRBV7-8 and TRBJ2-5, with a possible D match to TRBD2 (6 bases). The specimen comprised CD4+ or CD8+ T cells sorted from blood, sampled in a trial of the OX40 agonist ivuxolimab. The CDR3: CASSLVVGSLQTQYF. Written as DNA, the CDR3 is TGTGCCAGCAGCTTAGTTGTCGGGAGTCTACAGACCCAGTACTTC.